These T cell receptor beta chains were read from a single sample in a study of T cells in Graves' hyperthyroidism and ophthalmopathy. TCRdb reprocessed the multiplex PCR reads with MiXCR, giving one entry per CDR3 protein. The sample has approximately 560,000 distinct CDR3 sequences, around a sixth seen once. The sample was blood. The receptor set was obtained from a woman in her thirties with Graves' hyperthyroidism. Both conserved end residues are part of each CDR3. D genes are given only for firm matches. Expanded clones get a size class; other rows say once, few or many, or leave the size out.

j_call clone_size d_call v_call cdr3_length cdr3_nt cdr3_aa
TRBJ1-1 few - TRBV25-1 14 TGTGCCAGCAGTGGGCCCCCGTCGAACACTGAAGCTTTCTTT CASSGPPSNTEAFF
TRBJ1-1 many - TRBV20-1 14 TGCAGTGCTAGAGATAGGGGACCGAACACTGAAGCTTTCTTT CSARDRGPNTEAFF
TRBJ2-1 few - TRBV7-9 16 TGTGCCAGCAGCCCCCCGAGGGGTCGAGCGAGGAATGAGCAGTTCTTC CASSPPRGRARNEQFF
TRBJ2-1 many - TRBV12-3/TRBV12-4 16 TGTGCCAGCAGTTTATGGTATAGCGGAAGCGACAATGAGCAGTTCTTC CASSLWYSGSDNEQFF
TRBJ1-2 many - TRBV11-2 14 TGTGCCAGCAGCTGGAGTAGGGGCAGGGAAGGCTACACCTTC CASSWSRGREGYTF
TRBJ2-3 many TRBD2 TRBV7-9 19 TGTGCCAGCAGGTCATCCGCTAGCGGGACACCCCATAGCACAGATACGCAGTATTTT CASRSSASGTPHSTDTQYF
TRBJ1-3 - TRBD1 TRBV5-1 17 TGCGCCAGCAGCTCTCTTGGGACAGCGATTTCTGGAAACACCATATATTTT CASSSLGTAISGNTIYF
TRBJ1-2 many - TRBV5-6 15 TGTGCCAGCAGCCAGGGACACCCCCCGCCCTATGGCTACACCTTC CASSQGHPPPYGYTF
TRBJ2-2 many - TRBV28 16 TGTGCCAGCAGCCCCGTGGTCGGAGCGGCGGGCGGGGAGCTGTTTTTT CASSPVVGAAGGELFF
TRBJ1-2 many - TRBV5-1 12 TGCGCCAGCAGCCTAGACACAGGGTACTACACCTTC CASSLDTGYYTF
TRBJ1-1 - - TRBV12-3/TRBV12-4 13 TGTGCCAGCAGTTTCAATCCCAACACTGAAGCTTTCTTT CASSFNPNTEAFF
TRBJ2-6 - TRBD1 TRBV19 17 TGTGCCAGTAGATCTGGGACAGGGGGCGCTGGGGCCAACGCCCTGACTTTC CASRSGTGGAGANALTF
TRBJ2-7 many - TRBV27 17 TGTGCCAGCAGCCAGGGGGGTCCGGGACACGGGCCTTACGAGCAGTACTTC CASSQGGPGHGPYEQYF
TRBJ1-6 many TRBD1 TRBV28 12 TGTGCCAGCAGTGTGACAGGGCAGCCCCTCCACTTT CASSVTGQPLHF
TRBJ1-1 many TRBD1 TRBV4-3 12 TGCGCCAGCAGCCAACAGACAGGGGAAGCTTTCTTT CASSQQTGEAFF
TRBJ2-2 many TRBD2 TRBV6-1 14 TGTGCCACTTCGGGACTAGCGCTCACCGGGGAGCTGTTTTTT CATSGLALTGELFF
TRBJ2-5 - TRBD1 TRBV14 13 TGTGCCAGCAGGAGACAGGGGCGGGAGACCCAGTACTTC CASRRQGRETQYF
TRBJ2-7 - TRBD1 TRBV7-2 15 TGTGCCAGCAGCCGACCCGGGACAGGGATCTACGAGCAGTACTTC CASSRPGTGIYEQYF
TRBJ1-1 - - TRBV16 15 TGTGCCAGCAGCCAAACCTCAGGGATGAACACTGAAGCTTTCTTT CASSQTSGMNTEAFF
TRBJ2-2 many - TRBV20-1 14 TGCAGTGCTAGCGGGAGTTTGAACACCGGGGAGCTGTTTTTT CSASGSLNTGELFF
TRBJ1-4 few - TRBV7-2 15 TGTGCCAGCAGGCCTAACAGTGCAACTAATGAAAAACTGTTTTTT CASRPNSATNEKLFF
TRBJ1-2 - - TRBV5-1 14 TGCGCCAGCAGCCCCGGACTTTCTAACTATGGCTACACCTTC CASSPGLSNYGYTF
TRBJ2-4 many - TRBV9 14 TGTGCCAGCAGCGTAGGTGGACAAGGGAACATTCAGTACTTC CASSVGGQGNIQYF
TRBJ2-1 - TRBD2 TRBV20-1 14 TGCAGTGCTAGAAACCCAGCGGGAGGCAATGAGCAGTTCTTC CSARNPAGGNEQFF
TRBJ2-3 many TRBD1 TRBV20-1 14 TGCAGTGCCACCGACAGGGGCTTCACAGATACGCAGTATTTT CSATDRGFTDTQYF
TRBJ2-1 - TRBD1 TRBV5-4 14 TGTGCCAGCAGCTTCTGGGACAGGTACAATGAGCAGTTCTTC CASSFWDRYNEQFF
TRBJ1-5 many TRBD1 TRBV20-1 15 TGCAGTGCCAGGGTGACGGGACAGGGCAATCAGCCCCAGCATTTT CSARVTGQGNQPQHF
TRBJ2-7 few TRBD1 TRBV5-1 11 TGCGCCAGCAACACAGGGGCCGAGCAGTACTTC CASNTGAEQYF
TRBJ2-3 - TRBD1 TRBV5-1 15 TGCGCCAGCAGCTTTGGACAGGGCAACACAGATACGCAGTATTTT CASSFGQGNTDTQYF
TRBJ2-7 many TRBD2 TRBV12-3/TRBV12-4 16 TGTGCCAGCAGCCGCGCGGGACTACCCGATACCTACGAGCAGTACTTC CASSRAGLPDTYEQYF
TRBJ2-1 many TRBD1 TRBV12-3/TRBV12-4 16 TGTGCCAGCAGTCGCCTAACAGGGGGCTGGGGGAATGAGCAGTTCTTC CASSRLTGGWGNEQFF
TRBJ2-7 many TRBD2 TRBV12-3/TRBV12-4 12 TGTGCCAGCGGCGGGAGAAATTACGAGCAGTACTTC CASGGRNYEQYF
TRBJ2-1 many - TRBV28 14 TGTGCCAGCAGTTTACAGGCGCCACTGAATGAGCAGTTCTTC CASSLQAPLNEQFF
TRBJ1-5 many - TRBV6-1 14 TGTGCCAGCAGCACCGATCCACGAAATCAGCCCCAGCATTTT CASSTDPRNQPQHF
TRBJ2-1 many - TRBV12-3/TRBV12-4 15 TGTGCCAGCAGTTCCGGGACAAACCCCTACAATGAGCAGTTCTTC CASSSGTNPYNEQFF
TRBJ2-5 few - TRBV20-1 13 TGCAGTGCTAGGGGTCAGGCCCGGGAGACCCAGTACTTC CSARGQARETQYF
TRBJ1-5 - TRBD1 TRBV19 13 TGTGCCACCTGCGGACAGGGAAGTGAGCCCCAGCATTTT CATCGQGSEPQHF
TRBJ2-7 - TRBD2 TRBV2 13 TGTGCCAGCAGGATAGCGGGAGGTTACGAGCAGTACTTC CASRIAGGYEQYF
TRBJ1-3 - - TRBV18 12 TGTGCCAGCTCACCATTTGAAGGGGACTCGGATTTT CASSPFEGDSDF